The clone carrying this T cell receptor beta chain was counted many times. Library preparation tagged each individual cDNA molecule with a unique molecular identifier. Under the authors' procedure: TCRs per sample had a median of around 100,000 and ranged from roughly 23,224 to 700,000. TCRdb ran MiXCR on the RACE reads and lists one entry per CDR3 protein. None of the V and J calls come from the authors' own analysis; TCRdb made them. The sample holds about 82,000 distinct CDR3 sequences, about 6.6% seen once. These data originate in a study of human T cells and chemical hapten exposure. Described time point: patch test 2, 6 weeks after DPC sensitization. Treatment specified: therapeutic diphenylcyclopropenone sensitization with weekly scalp DPC. Patches went on only after blood had been drawn each time. The starting material was whole blood, obtained in connection with sensitization to the hapten diphenylcyclopropenone (DPC). The sequence came from a woman between 25 and 40 years old with alopecia areata. Some clones in this sample may be carry-over from other donors' samples.

The CDR3: CSGRRAGGGSDTQYF. CDR3 DNA: TGCAGTGGAAGACGAGCGGGGGGCGGGTCAGATACGCAGTATTTT. The gene calls are TRBV20-1 and TRBJ2-3, with 9 bases fitting TRBD2. The germline V gene encodes CDR1 DFQATT and CDR2 SNEGSKA (reference sequence). This CDR3 is built from 15 residues. J gave up 4 bases and V 7 bases, and 12 bases lay outside the gene matches.